The sequence of this T cell receptor (beta chain) was determined in a study of cytomegalovirus exposure and HLA in healthy donors (dated by TCRdb to 2015 to 2018). The study in broad terms: An earlier analysis of roughly 570 of the donors reported 276 Gb of sequence data and about 120 million unique TCR beta sequences obtained from approximately 180 million T cells. A later analysis re-analyzed previously published TCR beta repertoires from approximately 670 donors and added high-resolution HLA genotyping to study TCR occurrence patterns. In an earlier analysis of 587 of the donors, high-throughput TCR beta sequencing was used to judge whether each TCR beta V gene segment behaved as functional or pseudogenic. Besides the first cohort of 666 subjects, a separate validation cohort made up of 95 to 150 different subjects was used. Every repertoire in the discovery cohort had been generated on one and the same sequencing platform. Genome-wide SNP genotypes for about 65% of the roughly 670 donors were used in a later genetic analysis, which treated that subset as a discovery cohort. On average, around 230,000 unique TCR beta nucleotide sequences were sequenced per donor among a few hundred genotyped donors of the cohort, with 15% to 20% of those sequences being non-productive. Among the roughly 400 genotyped donors, 81% belonged to the genetic ancestry cluster associated with self-reported Caucasian donors. The study aimed to test whether cataloging public T cell receptors could reveal signatures of past pathogen exposure. Rather than using new phenotypic data, the later analysis identified candidate immune exposures from TCR beta sequences and from how often those sequences occurred across donors. Using immunosequencing, the study profiled T cell repertoires from approximately 700 subjects and related those repertoires to cytomegalovirus serostatus. Four or five DR-DQ haplotypes were treated as single units for association and clustering because of strong linkage in the cohort. To predict cytomegalovirus infection status, the study brought together high-throughput TCR immunosequencing, statistical association of individual TCRs with disease status, and machine learning. Both class I and class II loci were covered by HLA typing, at four-digit resolution. Approximately 300 gigabases of sequencing data and roughly 80 million unique TCR sequences made up an early release that covered several hundred HLA-typed donors. Donor age, sex, ethnicity and CMV serostatus were compiled together with the repertoire data. The number of donors typed differed by locus, with about 620-630 for A, B, C, DRB1 and DQB1, roughly 520 for DQA1, 600 to 610 for DPA1, and around 450 for DPB1.

The library was made by the immunoSEQ multiplex PCR assay. A mixture of 60 forward primers for TCR Vbeta segments and 13 reverse primers for TCR Jbeta segments was used in the multiplex PCR. The CDR3 region of rearranged TCR beta genes was amplified from genomic DNA with a multiplex PCR assay. The Illumina HiSeq System was used to sequence the amplified TCR beta libraries as 87-base-pair reads. The source study handled its data this way. A later analysis counted about 82 million unique TCR beta chains across the 650 to 800 repertoires, and around 9.9 million of these chains were shared by at least two donors. Raw reads were error-corrected and collapsed into unique sequences with a nearest-neighbor algorithm that merged closely related sequences to remove PCR and sequencing errors. Alignment of CDR3 sequences to IMGT reference sequences was used to assign V, D and J gene segments. For a sequence to be retained, a match of at least six nucleotides was required to both a V gene segment and a J gene segment. A rearrangement counted as productive if the CDR3 had no stop codons and remained in frame with V and J, and every other rearrangement counted as non-productive. CDR3 was defined by IMGT convention, running from the second conserved V-encoded cysteine to the conserved J-encoded phenylalanine. Sequences without an unambiguous match to a single V gene segment were excluded from the earlier analysis of 450 to 750 of the donors. An earlier analysis of a few hundred of the donors classified V segments as functional when productive rearrangements were above 56.7% and as segregating when the standard deviation between donors was above 5%. To diagnose cytomegalovirus status from the catalog of TCR beta chain sequences, a statistical classification framework was built. In a later analysis, TCR nucleotide sequences were compared against IMGT/GENE-DB human TR gene sequences so that V and J genes could be assigned. A later analysis assigned CDR3 sequences and most-parsimonious VDJ recombination scenarios with the TCRdist pipeline. In a later analysis, each TCR beta chain was defined by its CDR3 amino acid sequence together with its V-gene family, and reads lacking a unique V-gene family were excluded. As a way to deal with suspected cross-contamination and a sequencing artifact, a later analysis dropped approximately 590 nucleotide sequences that were highly shared and had low generation probability. For each public chain, a later analysis derived a clonal expansion index from normalized ranks of inferred template counts within each repertoire. Generation probabilities in a later analysis came from a VDJ recombination model fitted to out-of-frame rearrangements, and those results were checked against IGoR. Hypergeometric tests were used in a later analysis to score TCR-TCR, TCR-HLA and TCR-CMV co-occurrence, with a repertoire-size bias correction applied to the TCR pairs. In a later analysis, false discovery rates were estimated by permuting HLA or CMV assignments 20 times. In a later analysis, co-occurring TCRs were grouped using DBSCAN, and TCRdist sequence similarity was added for clustering within HLA-allele-positive subsets. Repertoires with fewer than 30,000 or more than 120,000 public chains, plus five repertoires with anomalous nucleotide sharing, were excluded from co-occurrence clustering. Drawn from immuneACCESS, this table holds only the in-frame rearrangements with V and J called that TCRdb kept. Clones are partly lost; checked studies trace under half to an unresolved V gene and leave the rest unexplained. V and J calls plus clone size are reproduced from that table; the DNA served to infer D and trimming. The sample yields roughly 150,000 clones; about 70% were counted once. The ten most abundant clones make up about 9.4% of the sample.

Overall study results and their limits: An earlier analysis of approximately 540 of the donors showed that most TCR beta V segments appeared in productive rearrangements either about 87% or about 30% of the time, which broadly matched IMGT annotations. A further reported finding was that TCR beta sequences accurately predicted the HLA-A and HLA-B alleles for most subjects in the first cohort. The classifier was reported to diagnose cytomegalovirus status with high specificity and sensitivity in both the original and validation cohorts. Immune exposure information for the cohort was limited to CMV serostatus. Some IMGT-functional V segments, including TRBV6-2 and TRBV6-3, could not be distinguished by the 87-base-pair reads and were therefore excluded. Specific HLA alleles were associated with more than 15,000 TCR beta sequences at a false discovery rate of 0.05 in a later analysis. In a later genetic analysis, a missense DCLRE1C variant was associated with V-gene and J-gene trimming of TCR beta chains, and the association was replicated in an independent cohort. Compared with the 666-donor mean, donors in an Asian-associated ancestry cluster had fewer N-insertions in productive TCRs, according to a later genetic analysis. In the study, 150 to 200 TCR beta chains were listed as associated with cytomegalovirus. Only TCR beta chains were sequenced in this cohort, and the absence of alpha or paired-chain data limited detectable features. According to a later analysis, TCR association rates differed among HLA loci, with DRB1 alleles showing the most associated TCRs and HLA-C alleles showing the fewest. In a later analysis, several top co-occurrence clusters were reported to appear linked to parvovirus B19, influenza, CMV and Epstein-Barr virus. Linkage disequilibrium might explain the correlated functional status among segregating V segments, but an unknown experimental factor could not be ruled out. A later analysis found that HLA-associated TCR beta chains were more clonally expanded and had lower generation probabilities than equally common non-associated chains. Because counts were too low, fewer than 20 rarely observed V segments, including chromosome 9 orphons, were excluded from the earlier analysis of several hundred of the donors. Assigning TCR associations to individual alleles was difficult when HLA alleles, especially DR and DQ, strongly co-occurred. Most TCR sequences were seen in very few donors, while some public TCRs were found in many individuals. The presence/absence analyses assumed that sequencing depth was roughly uniform across donors, and that assumption may not be true. In vitro tests confirmed that three of the cytomegalovirus-associated TCR beta chains recognize cytomegalovirus antigens. According to a later analysis, most CMV-associated TCR beta chains appeared to be HLA-restricted, and the HLA associations seemed to be driven largely by CMV exposure. It was suggested by the authors that the approach could potentially be generalized to other disease states and immunological phenotypes. A group of highly shared sequence variants was considered likely to be a technical artifact of the sequencing pipeline. Because some donors lacked HLA typing at each locus, the association tests relied only on the typed subset.

Via the germline V gene, CDR1 is SGHVS and CDR2 FQNEAQ. From the cysteine up to the phenylalanine, the CDR3 has a length of 14 residues. Just the 42-base CDR3 DNA is kept, in frame starting at base 1. As regards this clone: Its antigen is not yet known. Germline is not matched at one junction end, which may reflect a read error.

The cohort comprised 710 or so healthy bone marrow donors. Cohort members were all nominally healthy when sampled, although unrecorded immune exposures were likely present. The donor was CMV seropositive and was included in the group of about 290 seropositive cohort members. A peripheral blood sample was provided by each donor, and peripheral blood mononuclear cells were used for TCR beta sequencing. Genomic DNA was extracted from the blood cell samples with the Qiagen DNeasy Blood Extraction Kit. The receptor chain draws on TRBV7-8 and TRBJ2-5, with TRBD1 matching 9 junction bases. The specimen was PBMCs. This receptor was obtained from a man aged 25-40 years in good health and CMV-seropositive. The CDR3 is CASSLERVGDRANF. At the DNA level, the sequence is TGTGCCAGCAGCTTAGAGAGGGTGGGGGACAGGGCGAACTTC.